A single sample is the source of the 21 T cell receptor beta chains below, sequenced in a study of blood T cell repertoires in COVID-19. Some clones are missing from TCRdb's copy, which holds only in-frame ones; the method was immunoSEQ multiplex PCR. The sample includes 20,000 or so clones, 91% seen only once; the top ten take about 2.9%. The sequencing input was peripheral blood. The source of these receptors is a woman aged 70 to 79 with active COVID-19.

The CDR3 is CASSSSGRRNEQFF. CDR3 nucleotide sequence: TGTGCCAGCAGCTCTAGCGGGAGAAGGAATGAGCAGTTCTTC. The J gene is TRBJ2-1, the V gene TRBV7-3; 10 positions match TRBD2. Germline V gives CDR1 SGHTA, CDR2 FQGTGA. The CDR3 is 14 amino acids. V lost 4 bases to trimming and J lost 7 bases; unmatched junction nucleotides: 4.

This sequence joins TRBV20-1 and TRBJ2-7; tentatively, D is TRBD2 (6 bases). Trimming cost V 5 bases and J 9 bases, with 11 bases left between them. CDR3 size: 10 residues. CDR1 is DFQATT, CDR2 SNEGSKA, per germline (reference sequence). In nucleotides, the CDR3 is TGCAGTGCTTTTTTCGGGGGGCAGTACTTC. It specifies CSAFFGGQYF.

The chain couples TRBV10-3 to TRBJ2-3; perhaps TRBD2 as D (6 bases). CDR1 and CDR2 (germline): ENHRY, SYGVKD. The CDR3 spans 15 residues. The V and J ends lost 3 bases and 0 bases respectively, with 10 bases between them. The DNA of the CDR3 is TGTGCCATCAGTGAAGGAAGCGGGAGCACAGATACGCAGTATTTT. Its protein is CAISEGSGSTDTQYF.

The chain employs TRBV2 and TRBJ2-5; maybe TRBD1 (6 bases). Germline CDR1 is SNHLY and CDR2 is FYNNEI. The V gene lost 4 bases and the J gene lost 3 bases, with 12 bases spanning the gap. The CDR3 sequence is 14 residues long. The DNA for the CDR3 is TGTGCCAGCAGTGCATTCGGGACAAAAGAGACCCAGTACTTC. This sequence encodes CASSAFGTKETQYF.

This clone was seen a single time. This chain connects TRBV28 to TRBJ2-3; TRBD2 agrees at 7 bases. Germline CDR1 reads MDHEN; CDR2 reads SYDVKM. V gave up 6 bases and J gave up 0 bases; unmatched junction bases: 3. The CDR3 is 14 residues long. The CDR3, as DNA: TGTGCCAGCAGCAAAGCGGGGAGCACAGATACGCAGTATTTT. Translation gives CASSKAGSTDTQYF.

The chain employs TRBV10-3 and TRBJ1-5; the D gene is possibly TRBD1 (6 bases). Germline lookup yields CDR1 ENHRY and CDR2 SYGVKD. This CDR3 contains 14 residues. With 5 bases removed from V and 4 bases from J, the gap between germline ends came to 12 bases. CDR3 coding DNA: TGTGCCATCAGTCCCGGGACATTAAATCAGCCCCAGCATTTT. It codes for CAISPGTLNQPQHF.

This rearrangement joins TRBV18 to TRBJ2-1, with TRBD2 identical over 9 bases. The CDR3 totals 14 residues. V was clipped by 3 bases and J by 5 bases; unmatched bases: 2. Germline lookup yields CDR1 KGHSH and CDR2 LQKENI. CDR3 DNA sequence: TGTGCCAGCTCACCGGGACTAGCTAACAATGAGCAGTTCTTC. Its protein is CASSPGLANNEQFF.

The gene calls are TRBV2 and TRBJ1-5; no definite D call. The CDR3 spans 15 residues. V was clipped by 3 bases and J by 4 bases, with 13 bases between them. Per the germline V gene, CDR1 is SNHLY and CDR2 is FYNNEI. CDR3 DNA sequence: TGTGCCAGCAGTGATTTCGCGGGAATAAATCAGCCCCAGCATTTT. Protein product: CASSDFAGINQPQHF.

This sequence joins TRBV27 and TRBJ1-5, with D maybe TRBD1 (5 bases). V was trimmed by 2 bases and J by 2 bases, leaving 10 bases between them. The CDR3 is made up of 15 amino acids. The germline CDR1 and CDR2 sequences are MNHEY and SMNVEV (reference sequence). The CDR3 nucleotides are TGTGCCAGCAGTTTAGGGCGGGGGGGCAATCAGCCCCAGCATTTT. It yields the protein CASSLGRGGNQPQHF.

The chain employs TRBV30 and TRBJ1-5, with D tentatively TRBD1 (5 bases). Germline V CDR1 and CDR2: GTSNPN, SVGIG (reference sequence). Trimming shortened V by 2 bases and J by 4 bases, and 9 bases separated the two germline ends. There are 13 residues in the CDR3. The chain's CDR3 is CAWSSGLNQPQHF. The CDR3 region has the DNA TGTGCCTGGAGTTCAGGGCTAAATCAGCCCCAGCATTTT.

This clone was detected only once. The gene calls are TRBV5-4 and TRBJ1-2, with 9 bases lining up with TRBD1. The ends lost 2 bases at V and 4 bases at J; junction bases unmatched: 6. CDR1 and CDR2 (germline): SGHNT, YYREEE (reference sequence). This CDR3 has 15 amino acids. The CDR3 reads CASSLQGAPGYGYTF. The CDR3 DNA follows: TGTGCCAGCAGCTTACAGGGGGCGCCGGGCTATGGCTACACCTTC. The entire variable domain, with the rest obtained from reference TRBV5-4 and TRBJ1-2, is as follows: ETGVTQSPTHLIKTRGQQVTLRCSSQSGHNTVSWYQQALGQGPQFIFQYYREEENGRGNFPPRFSGLQFPNYSSELNVNALELDDSALYLCASSLQGAPGYGYTFGSGTRLTVV.

The J gene is TRBJ2-1, the V gene TRBV6-4; no clear D. CDR3 size: 15 residues. CDR1 is MRHNA and CDR2 is SNTAGT in the germline V gene. V was cut by 2 bases and J by 0 bases, with 8 bases left in between. The DNA for the CDR3 is TGTGCCAGCAGTGACGAATTTAGCTCCTACAATGAGCAGTTCTTC. Encoded protein: CASSDEFSSYNEQFF.

V gene TRBV19 combines with J gene TRBJ1-4; D uncertain. The CDR3 extends over 13 amino acids. The germline gives CDR1 LNHDA, CDR2 SQIVND (reference sequence). V was clipped by 8 bases and J by 8 bases, with 15 bases between them. CDR3 nucleotide sequence: TGTGCCAGTCGGAGAGGTGCGCGGGAAAAACTGTTTTTT. It translates to CASRRGAREKLFF.

This clone was detected only once. This chain joins TRBV2 and TRBJ2-5, with D possibly TRBD2 on 6 matching bases. V dropped 4 bases and J dropped 4 bases, with 13 bases sitting between them. Germline V lookup: CDR1 SNHLY, CDR2 FYNNEI. The CDR3 consists of 14 residues. The CDR3 DNA sequence: TGTGCCAGCAGTGTTTTGCGGGATGGAGAGACCCAGTACTTC. As protein: CASSVLRDGETQYF.

This sequence joins TRBV27 and TRBJ1-5, with a weak D call TRBD1 (5 bases). V lost 11 bases and J 4 bases, leaving 18 bases between the germline ends. CDR1 and CDR2 (germline): MNHEY, SMNVEV (reference sequence). CDR3 length: 14 amino acids. The CDR3 DNA is TGTGCCGCGGGGGGGGGTTTCCCTAATCAGCCCCAGCATTTT. It specifies CAAGGGFPNQPQHF.

The V gene is TRBV6-5, the J gene TRBJ1-1, with a possible D match to TRBD1 (6 bases). Between the trimmed V and J ends, which lost 8 bases and 2 bases, there was a span of 15 bases. This CDR3 has 14 residues. Germline loops: CDR1 MNHEY, CDR2 SVGAGI. CDR3 nucleotides: TGTGCCAGCGCCCGATGGACAGTAAACACTGAAGCTTTCTTT. Protein: CASARWTVNTEAFF.

This chain's CDR3 is CASSLDHGRGSSYNEQFF. The CDR3 DNA reads TGTGCCAGCAGCTTAGACCATGGGAGAGGGAGCTCCTACAATGAGCAGTTCTTC. The V and J genes are TRBV11-2 and TRBJ2-1; tentatively, D is TRBD2 (5 bases). CDR1 is SGHAT and CDR2 is FQNNGV in the germline V gene. V was shortened by 0 bases and J by 0 bases, with 15 bases between the two germline ends. The CDR3 is 18 residues long.

As DNA, the CDR3 is TGTGCCAGCAGGGGGACAGGGCCCAGCAATCAGCCCCAGCATTTT. Its protein product is CASRGTGPSNQPQHF. The V call is TRBV2, the J call TRBJ1-5; 9 bases are a match to TRBD1. The length of the CDR3 is 15 residues. The germline CDR1 and CDR2 sequences are SNHLY and FYNNEI. The V gene end was trimmed by 6 bases and the J gene end by 1 base; junction bases not matched to a gene: 4. The variable domain in full, with the rest retrieved from reference TRBV2 and TRBJ1-5, is EPEVTQTPSHQVTQMGQEVILRCVPISNHLYFYWYRQILGQKVEFLVSFYNNEISEKSEIFDDQFSVERPDGSNFTLKIRSTKLEDSAMYFCASRGTGPSNQPQHFGDGTRLSIL.

The chain has TRBV19 and TRBJ1-1; the D is unclear. With 3 bases removed from V and 0 bases from J, the gap between germline ends came to 8 bases. The germline V gene has CDR1 LNHDA and CDR2 SQIVND (reference sequence). There are 14 residues in the CDR3. CDR3 sequence reads: CASSIAGMNTEAFF. The CDR3 DNA follows: TGTGCCAGTAGTATTGCCGGGATGAACACTGAAGCTTTCTTT. The full variable domain, its missing parts supplied by reference TRBV19 and TRBJ1-1, is DGGITQSPKYLFRKEGQNVTLSCEQNLNHDAMYWYRQDPGQGLRLIYYSQIVNDFQKGDIAEGYSVSREKKESFPLTVTSAQKNPTAFYLCASSIAGMNTEAFFGQGTRLTVV.

The CDR3 bases are TGCGCCAGCAGCCGTAGGACTAGCGGATCGAACACCGGGGAGCTGTTTTTT. Translation: CASSRRTSGSNTGELFF. The rearrangement joins TRBV4-1 to TRBJ2-2; 10 bases align to TRBD2. V lost 4 bases, J lost 0 bases, and 5 bases stayed unmatched. This CDR3 spans 17 amino acids. Looked up from germline, CDR1 is MGHRA and CDR2 is YSYEKL.

The rearrangement joins TRBV5-1 to TRBJ1-6, with a possible D match to TRBD1 (5 bases). The V end was cut by 3 bases, the J end by 9 bases, with 16 bases between. CDR3 size: 15 residues. CDR1 and CDR2 (germline): SGHRS, YFSETQ. The CDR3 nucleotides are TGCGCCAGCAGCTGGGGTCAGGCCCAGGGTTCACCCCTCCACTTT. Translating gives CASSWGQAQGSPLHF.